The present TCR beta chain was sequenced within a study of CD8 T cells in ankylosing spondylitis. Findings and limits, study-wide: Clones linked to the disease showed a CD8+ phenotype. They occurred at relatively low frequencies in peripheral blood. A TCR beta motif of roughly eight highly homologous variants seemed to mark ankylosing spondylitis blood. Reports say disease-linked clones showed up significantly more in matched ankylosing spondylitis synovial fluid. A subset of motif variants has previously been described in the synovial fluid and blood of reactive arthritis.

For this clonotype: The antigen is unknown.

Researchers built TCR beta libraries using quantitative 5'-RACE with molecular barcodes. MiXCR, run by TCRdb on the 5' RACE reads, gives a single entry per CDR3 protein. The sample carries 500,000 to 650,000 distinct CDR3 sequences, roughly 5.3% recorded once. V lost 5 bases and J lost 0, with 15 bases in between. Germline V lookup: CDR1 MGHRA, CDR2 YSYEKL. The CDR3 is 16 amino acids. J is TRBJ2-3 and V is TRBV4-1; weak D call: TRBD1 (6 bases). The TCR was taken from a male donor with ankylosing spondylitis. The specimen was blood, either unsorted or a sorted T cell fraction (not recorded which). CDR3 protein: CASSTYGTLSTDTQYF. For the CDR3, the DNA is TGCGCCAGCAGCACATACGGGACACTTAGCACAGATACGCAGTATTTT.